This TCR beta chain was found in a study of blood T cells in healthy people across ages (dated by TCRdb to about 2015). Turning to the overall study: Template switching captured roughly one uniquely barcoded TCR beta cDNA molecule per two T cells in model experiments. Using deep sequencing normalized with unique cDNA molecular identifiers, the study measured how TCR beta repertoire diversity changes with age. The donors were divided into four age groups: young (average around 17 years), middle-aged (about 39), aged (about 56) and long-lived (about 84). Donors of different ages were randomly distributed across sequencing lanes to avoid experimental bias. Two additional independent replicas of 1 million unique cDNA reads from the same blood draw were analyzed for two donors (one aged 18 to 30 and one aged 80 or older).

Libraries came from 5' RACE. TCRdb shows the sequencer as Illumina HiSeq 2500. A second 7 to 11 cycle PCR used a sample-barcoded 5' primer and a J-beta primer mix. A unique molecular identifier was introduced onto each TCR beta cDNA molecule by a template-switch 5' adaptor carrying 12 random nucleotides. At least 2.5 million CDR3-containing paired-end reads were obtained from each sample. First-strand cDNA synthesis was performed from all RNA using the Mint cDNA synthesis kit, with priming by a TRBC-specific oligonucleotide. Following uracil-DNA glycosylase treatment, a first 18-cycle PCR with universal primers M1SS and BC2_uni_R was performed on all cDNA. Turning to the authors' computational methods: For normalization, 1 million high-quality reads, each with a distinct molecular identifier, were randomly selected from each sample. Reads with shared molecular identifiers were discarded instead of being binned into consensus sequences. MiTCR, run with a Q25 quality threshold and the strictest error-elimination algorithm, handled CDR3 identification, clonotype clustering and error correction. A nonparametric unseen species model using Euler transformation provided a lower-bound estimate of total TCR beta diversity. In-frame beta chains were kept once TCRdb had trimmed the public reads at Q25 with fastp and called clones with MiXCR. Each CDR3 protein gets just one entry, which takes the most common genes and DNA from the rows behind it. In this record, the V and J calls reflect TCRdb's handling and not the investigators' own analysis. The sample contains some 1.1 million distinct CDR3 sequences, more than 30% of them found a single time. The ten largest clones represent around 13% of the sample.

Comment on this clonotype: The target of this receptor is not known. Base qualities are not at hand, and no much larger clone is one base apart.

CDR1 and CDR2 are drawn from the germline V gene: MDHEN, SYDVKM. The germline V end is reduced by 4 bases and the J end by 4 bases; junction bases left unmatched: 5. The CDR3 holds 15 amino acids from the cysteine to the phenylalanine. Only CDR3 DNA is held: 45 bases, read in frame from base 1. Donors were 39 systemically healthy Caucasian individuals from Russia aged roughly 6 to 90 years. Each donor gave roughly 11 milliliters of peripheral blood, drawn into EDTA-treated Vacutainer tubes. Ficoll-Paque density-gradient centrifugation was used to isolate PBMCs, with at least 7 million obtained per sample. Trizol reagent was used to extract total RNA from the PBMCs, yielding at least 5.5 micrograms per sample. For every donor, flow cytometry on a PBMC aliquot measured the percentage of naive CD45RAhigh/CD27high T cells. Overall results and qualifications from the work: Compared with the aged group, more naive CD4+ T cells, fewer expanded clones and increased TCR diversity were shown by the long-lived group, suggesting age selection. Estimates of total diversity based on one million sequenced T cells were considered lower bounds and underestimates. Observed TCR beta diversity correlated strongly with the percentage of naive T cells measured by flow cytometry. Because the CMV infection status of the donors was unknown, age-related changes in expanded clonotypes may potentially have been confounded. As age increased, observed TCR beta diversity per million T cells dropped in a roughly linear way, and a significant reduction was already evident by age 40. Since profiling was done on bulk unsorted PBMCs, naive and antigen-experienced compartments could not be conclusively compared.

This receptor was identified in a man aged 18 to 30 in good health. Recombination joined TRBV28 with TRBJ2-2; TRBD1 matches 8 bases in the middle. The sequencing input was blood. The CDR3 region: CASSYLDRATGELFF. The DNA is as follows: TGTGCCAGCAGTTATCTGGACAGGGCCACCGGGGAGCTGTTTTTT. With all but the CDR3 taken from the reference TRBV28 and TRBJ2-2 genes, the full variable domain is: DVKVTQSSRYLVKRTGEKVFLECVQDMDHENMFWYRQDPGLGLRLIYFSYDVKMKEKGDIPEGYSVSREKKERFSLILESASTNQTSMYLCASSYLDRATGELFFGEGSRLTVL.